The 19 T cell receptor beta chains given below trace back to one sample, sequenced in a study of cytomegalovirus exposure and HLA in healthy donors. Both 60 Vbeta primers and 13 Jbeta primers went into the PCR. Sequenced by immunoSEQ multiplex PCR; TCRdb stores in-frame clones only, minus some. The sample includes roughly 88,000 clones. Sequenced: PBMCs. These receptors were taken from a man aged 50-60 years in good health and CMV-seropositive.

This chain connects TRBV7-8 to TRBJ1-4; 9 nucleotides align to TRBD1. The CDR3 is 15 residues long. Germline CDR1 reads SGHVS; CDR2 reads FQNEAQ. Trimming took 7 bases from V and 8 from J; bases not matched to a gene: 11. Here the CDR3 reads CASTKWRGQGEKLFF. CDR3 in DNA: TGTGCCAGCACCAAATGGCGGGGACAGGGAGAAAAACTGTTTTTT.

This chain joins TRBV5-1 and TRBJ1-4; TRBD1 might be the D (6 bases). In germline, CDR1 is SGHRS, CDR2 YFSETQ. The CDR3 has 15 residues. Deletions cut 2 bases from V and 1 base from J, with 9 bases between. The CDR3 DNA reads TGCGCCAGCAGCTTTGACAGGAGAACTAATGAAAAACTGTTTTTT. Translation gives CASSFDRRTNEKLFF.

The rearrangement joins TRBV12-1 to TRBJ2-7; TRBD2 was called by the table and not checked on the DNA. TRBV12-1 is a pseudogene. The CDR3 consists of 13 residues. CDR3 loop: CASQKRASYEQYV. The CDR3 coding sequence is TGTGCCTCCCAAAAGCGGGCGTCCTACGAGCAGTACGTC.

The gene calls are TRBV7-8 and TRBJ2-7; D not resolved. The CDR3 is 13 amino acids. Trimming shortened V by 2 bases and J by 5 bases, and 10 bases separated the two germline ends. Germline V CDR1 and CDR2: SGHVS, FQNEAQ. In DNA, the CDR3 is TGTGCCAGCAGCTTAACAGAAGTAAACGAGCAGTACTTC. It codes for CASSLTEVNEQYF.

The J gene is TRBJ2-7, the V gene TRBV6-5, with D maybe TRBD2 (6 bases). The V end lost 0 bases, the J end lost 2 bases, and 11 bases lay between the germline ends. The CDR3 is made up of 15 amino acids. Germline CDR1 MNHEY, CDR2 SVGAGI. CDR3 sequence: CASSYSGGATYEQYF. For the CDR3, the DNA is TGTGCCAGCAGTTACTCCGGCGGGGCGACCTACGAGCAGTACTTC.

The genes are TRBV4-1 and TRBJ2-1; TRBD2 agrees at 12 bases. Trimming took 2 bases from V and 7 from J; bases not matched to a gene: 3. CDR3 size: 15 residues. The germline gives CDR1 MGHRA, CDR2 YSYEKL. The CDR3 DNA follows: TGCGCCAGCAGCCAACTAGCGGGAGGGCCTAATGAGCAGTTCTTC. The encoded protein is CASSQLAGGPNEQFF.

The V call is TRBV2, the J call TRBJ2-2; tentative D call: TRBD2 (5 bases). The germline gives CDR1 SNHLY, CDR2 FYNNEI. The CDR3 is made up of 13 amino acids. Between the trimmed V and J ends, which lost 5 bases and 9 bases, there was a span of 13 bases. DNA of the CDR3: TGTGCCAGCAGTCCAGACTACCTCCGGGAGCTGTTTTTT. It encodes CASSPDYLRELFF.

V is TRBV5-6 and J is TRBJ2-7, with 8 bases identical to TRBD1. Germline CDR1 is SGHDT and CDR2 is YYEEEE. V lost 4 bases, J lost 1 base, and 7 bases stayed unmatched. The length of the CDR3 is 15 residues. In DNA form, the CDR3 reads TGTGCCAGCAGCGACCGACAGGGGAAATCCTACGAGCAGTACTTC. Translated: CASSDRQGKSYEQYF.

The chain carries TRBV29-1 and TRBJ1-3; D is possibly TRBD1 (6 bases). This CDR3 is 15 amino acids long. Trimming took off 3 bases at V and 2 bases at J, with 14 bases between the two ends. Germline V gene data show CDR1 as SQVTM and CDR2 as ANQGSEA. DNA for the CDR3: TGCAGCGTTGAGATGTCCCAGGGGCCTGGAAACACCATATATTTT. Its protein is CSVEMSQGPGNTIYF.

V is TRBV27 and J is TRBJ2-7; TRBD2 is a possible D gene (6 bases). CDR1 is MNHEY and CDR2 is SMNVEV in the germline V gene (reference sequence). The V gene lost 0 bases and the J gene lost 2 bases, with 14 bases spanning the gap. This CDR3 contains 16 residues. CDR3 sequence reads: CASSLSGGTLPYEQYV. In DNA, the CDR3 is TGTGCCAGCAGTTTATCTGGAGGGACTCTTCCCTACGAGCAGTACGTC.

The V call is TRBV5-8, the J call TRBJ1-1, with unresolved D. The V gene's germline CDR1 is SGHTS and CDR2 YDEGEE. CDR3 length: 12 amino acids. The V gene lost 4 bases and the J gene lost 1 base, with 5 bases spanning the gap. The CDR3, as DNA: TGTGCCAGCAGCCTGTGGAACACTGAAGCTTTCTTT. It translates to CASSLWNTEAFF.

This chain links TRBV11-1 with TRBJ2-1; the match to TRBD2 covers 14 bases. The CDR3 totals 15 residues. Germline V gene sequence: CDR1 SGHAT, CDR2 FQDESV (reference sequence). J gave up 7 bases and V 4 bases, and 3 bases lay outside the gene matches. CDR3 bases: TGTGCCAGCAGCTCCGGGACTAGCGGGAGAAATGAGCAGTTCTTC. This codes for CASSSGTSGRNEQFF.

V usage is TRBV7-9 and J usage is TRBJ2-7; tentatively, D is TRBD1 (6 bases). The CDR3 has 13 residues. Per germline, CDR1 SEHNR and CDR2 FQNEAQ (reference sequence). Trimming took 5 bases from V and 0 from J, leaving 8 bases between them. The CDR3 bases are TGTGCCAGCAGCCGACAGGCCTCCTACGAGCAGTACTTC. It specifies CASSRQASYEQYF.

The gene calls are TRBV30 and TRBJ2-3; 13 nucleotides match TRBD2. The CDR3 covers 17 residues. The J segment lost 6 bases and the V segment lost 5 bases, leaving 14 bases of the junction unmatched. Germline loops: CDR1 GTSNPN, CDR2 SVGIG (reference sequence). CDR3 sequence: CAWEGTSGIVASDTQYF. In nucleotides, the CDR3 is TGTGCCTGGGAGGGGACTAGCGGGATCGTCGCGTCGGATACGCAGTATTTT.

V gene TRBV19 combines with J gene TRBJ1-6, with 9 positions matching TRBD1. Germline V CDR1 and CDR2: LNHDA, SQIVND (reference sequence). The V gene end was trimmed by 10 bases and the J gene end by 7 bases; junction bases not matched to a gene: 5. The CDR3 length is 13 residues. DNA of the CDR3: TGTGCCACTACGGGACAGGGAAATTCACCCCTCCACTTT. Its protein is CATTGQGNSPLHF.

This chain joins TRBV19 and TRBJ2-5, with 10 bases identical to TRBD1. Per germline, CDR1 LNHDA and CDR2 SQIVND (reference sequence). The CDR3 covers 12 residues. Losses at the gene ends were 9 bases for V and 10 bases for J; bases not matched to a gene: 8. Here the CDR3 DNA reads TGTGCCAGCAGACAGGGGGCCGGGGACCAGTACTTC. Translating gives CASRQGAGDQYF. The full variable domain, its missing parts supplied by reference TRBV19 and TRBJ2-5, is DGGITQSPKYLFRKEGQNVTLSCEQNLNHDAMYWYRQDPGQGLRLIYYSQIVNDFQKGDIAEGYSVSREKKESFPLTVTSAQKNPTAFYLCASRQGAGDQYFGPGTRLLVL.

This chain links TRBV7-8 with TRBJ2-7; unclear D gene. The V and J ends lost 3 bases and 1 base respectively, with 10 bases between them. Germline loops: CDR1 SGHVS, CDR2 FQNEAQ. There are 14 residues in the CDR3. CDR3 in amino acids: CASSFLAESYEQYF. DNA for the CDR3: TGTGCCAGCAGCTTTCTGGCGGAGTCCTACGAGCAGTACTTC.

V gene TRBV7-2 combines with J gene TRBJ2-5; D perhaps matches TRBD2 (5 bases). V shed 2 bases and J shed 3 bases, with 7 bases lying between them. Germline CDR1 SGHTA, CDR2 FQGNSA. The CDR3 is 13 amino acids. The chain's CDR3 is CASSLRAEETQYF. Written as DNA, the CDR3 is TGTGCCAGCAGCTTACGAGCGGAAGAGACCCAGTACTTC.

This chain joins TRBV18 and TRBJ2-1, with 14 bases matching TRBD2. Germline CDR1 is KGHSH and CDR2 is LQKENI. The CDR3 consists of 16 residues. With V trimmed by 3 bases and J by 6 bases, 4 bases remained unmatched. The CDR3 reads CASSPPGTSGSNEQFF. Written as DNA, the CDR3 is TGTGCCAGCTCACCTCCTGGGACTAGCGGGAGCAATGAGCAGTTCTTC.